These 10 T cell receptor beta chains were all obtained from the same sample, sequenced in a study of radiation and T cells in renal cell carcinoma. Treatment specified: 15 Gy SBRT to primary tumor, nephrectomy 4 weeks later. Here immunoSEQ multiplex PCR was the method, and the copy in TCRdb shows in-frame clones only, minus some. The table lists about 9,300 clones, roughly 60% of them singletons. The material sequenced was tumor tissue, taken from a patient whose treatment included radiotherapy and nephrectomy. The receptors derive from a woman aged 45 to 65 with renal cell carcinoma.

The V call is TRBV11-2, the J call TRBJ2-5, with D perhaps matching TRBD1 (6 bases). Germline V gene data show CDR1 as SGHAT and CDR2 as FQNNGV. The CDR3 runs to 15 residues. V dropped 3 bases and J dropped 1 base, with 12 bases sitting between them. The CDR3, as DNA: TGTGCCAGCAGCTTTTCAAGGACAGTCCAAGAGACCCAGTACTTC. As protein: CASSFSRTVQETQYF. The full variable domain, its missing parts supplied by reference TRBV11-2 and TRBJ2-5, is EAGVAQSPRYKIIEKRQSVAFWCNPISGHATLYWYQQILGQGPKLLIQFQNNGVVDDSQLPKDRFSAERLKGVDSTLKIQPAKLEDSAVYLCASSFSRTVQETQYFGPGTRLLVL.

This sequence joins TRBV19 and TRBJ2-3, with 8 bases lining up with TRBD1. Losses at the gene ends were 3 bases for V and 6 bases for J; bases not matched to a gene: 11. Germline V CDR1 and CDR2: LNHDA, SQIVND (reference sequence). The CDR3 totals 16 residues. This chain's CDR3 is CASSISPGGEYDTQYF. CDR3 nucleotides: TGTGCCAGTAGTATTAGCCCAGGGGGCGAATACGATACGCAGTATTTT.

This chain joins TRBV10-3 and TRBJ1-1; D unclear. The V end was cut by 5 bases, the J end by 1 base, with 11 bases between. CDR1 is ENHRY and CDR2 is SYGVKD in the germline V gene. This CDR3 has 14 residues. The CDR3 sequence: CAISKGLTNTEAFF. CDR3 in DNA: TGTGCCATCAGTAAAGGACTCACGAACACTGAAGCTTTCTTT.

This rearrangement joins TRBV11-2 to TRBJ2-5; 7 positions match TRBD1. The CDR3 is 15 residues long. V was pared by 5 bases and J by 5 bases, with 11 bases of the junction left unmatched. Germline CDR1 SGHAT, CDR2 FQNNGV. The DNA of the CDR3 is TGTGCCAGCAGCCTCACCCAGGGGGAGTGGGAGACCCAGTACTTC. Translation: CASSLTQGEWETQYF.

This chain links TRBV4-3 with TRBJ1-6; 10 nucleotides line up with TRBD1. CDR3 length: 17 residues. Germline CDR1 and CDR2: LGHNA and YSLEER. The V segment lost 2 bases and the J segment 1 base; nucleotides outside the gene matches: 2. This CDR3 reads CASSQRTGGSYNSPLHF. Here the CDR3 DNA reads TGCGCCAGCAGCCAACGGACAGGGGGTTCCTATAATTCACCCCTCCACTTT.

J is TRBJ2-3 and V is TRBV11-2, with D hard to call. This CDR3 is built from 12 residues. Germline loops: CDR1 SGHAT, CDR2 FQNNGV. Trimming pared 6 bases from V and 6 bases from J, leaving 10 bases between. The CDR3 loop reads CASSPSGDTQYF. CDR3 DNA sequence: TGTGCCAGCAGTCCCTCGGGTGATACGCAGTATTTT.

This chain links TRBV7-2 with TRBJ1-2; D gene uncertain. Germline loops: CDR1 SGHTA, CDR2 FQGNSA. Trimming pared 2 bases from V and 4 bases from J, leaving 17 bases between. The CDR3 totals 16 residues. CDR3 coding DNA: TGTGCCAGCAGCTTAAGTTTAGAAGCGGCAAGCTATGGCTACACCTTC. Protein sequence: CASSLSLEAASYGYTF.

The J gene is TRBJ1-5, the V gene TRBV2, with TRBD1 matching 7 bases. The germline V gene encodes CDR1 SNHLY and CDR2 FYNNEI. V trimming: 7 bases; J trimming: 6 bases; junction bases outside the gene matches: 9. The length of the CDR3 is 14 residues. In DNA, the CDR3 is TGTGCCAGCACCATGGAAGGGGGCGCTCAGCCCCAGCATTTT. Translation gives CASTMEGGAQPQHF.

The genes are TRBV11-3 and TRBJ2-5; TRBD1 aligns across 8 bases. Germline V gene data show CDR1 as SGHNT and CDR2 as YENEEA. This CDR3 is 15 amino acids long. Trimming cost V 1 base and J 5 bases; bases outside gene matches: 6. DNA for the CDR3: TGTGCCAGCAGCTTAGGGACAGGGTCGTTGGAGACCCAGTACTTC. It encodes CASSLGTGSLETQYF.

The rearrangement links TRBV6-4 to TRBJ2-3; D not certain. This CDR3 contains 13 residues. Germline V gene data show CDR1 as MRHNA and CDR2 as SNTAGT. The germline V and J ends were trimmed by 3 bases and 1 base, with 5 bases remaining between them. CDR3 sequence: CASSEGGTDTQYF. The CDR3 DNA reads TGTGCCAGCAGTGAGGGTGGCACAGATACGCAGTATTTT.